These 32 T cell receptor beta chains came from one sample sequenced in a study of cytomegalovirus exposure and HLA in healthy donors. PCR used 60 Vbeta primers and 13 Jbeta primers. Sequenced by immunoSEQ multiplex PCR; TCRdb stores in-frame clones only, minus some. The data hold under 150,000 clones, with 60% to 85% observed a single time. Source material: PBMCs. These receptors were obtained from a woman aged 18-30 years in good health and CMV-seronegative.

The genes are TRBV6-1 and TRBJ2-5, with D unresolved. This CDR3 is 14 amino acids long. V was pared by 3 bases and J by 1 base, with 9 bases between. The germline V gene has CDR1 MNHNS and CDR2 SASEGT. CDR3 sequence reads: CASSDMAVQETQYF. CDR3 sequence (DNA): TGTGCCAGCAGTGATATGGCCGTCCAAGAGACCCAGTACTTC.

The chain carries TRBV6-4 and TRBJ1-1; no definite D call. CDR3 length equals 13 residues. From germline, CDR1 is MRHNA and CDR2 SNTAGT. Between the trimmed V and J ends, which lost 3 bases and 4 bases, there was a span of 9 bases. CDR3 in DNA: TGTGCCAGCAGTGAACATGAGGGCACTGAAGCTTTCTTT. Translation gives CASSEHEGTEAFF.

The gene calls are TRBV10-3 and TRBJ2-3; possibly TRBD2 for D (7 bases). Trimming cost V 6 bases and J 3 bases, with 16 bases left between them. CDR1 and CDR2 (germline): ENHRY, SYGVKD. The CDR3 sequence is 15 residues long. The CDR3 loop is CAISLGAGATDTQYF. The CDR3, as DNA: TGTGCCATCAGCCTGGGGGCGGGAGCGACAGATACGCAGTATTTT.

This clone occurred a few times. The V gene is TRBV5-4, the J gene TRBJ2-7, with D possibly matching TRBD2 (6 bases). CDR3 size: 17 residues. Germline CDR1 SGHNT, CDR2 YYREEE (reference sequence). V lost 0 bases, J lost 3 bases, and 19 bases lay in between. The CDR3 DNA is TGTGCCAGCAGCTTGGGTTGGACCCCGGGAGATATCTACGAGCAGTACTTC. It codes for CASSLGWTPGDIYEQYF.

DNA for the CDR3: TGTGCCAGCAGTCAAACTAGCGGGAGCTCAGATACGCAGTATTTT. Encoded protein: CASSQTSGSSDTQYF. This chain joins TRBV6-6 and TRBJ2-3; TRBD2 matches 11 bases. V was pared by 5 bases and J by 4 bases, with 5 bases of the junction left unmatched. This CDR3 is built from 15 residues. Looked up from germline, CDR1 is MNHNY and CDR2 is SVGAGI (reference sequence).

The chain couples TRBV12-5 to TRBJ2-1; TRBD2 aligns across 12 bases. Germline V gene sequence: CDR1 LGHNT, CDR2 FRNRAP. The length of the CDR3 is 16 residues. Germline trimming cut 5 bases from V and 2 bases from J; bases unmatched to any gene: 4. The CDR3 sequence is CASGPRTSGTYNEQFF. CDR3 DNA: TGTGCTAGTGGTCCCCGGACTAGCGGGACCTACAATGAGCAGTTCTTC.

This chain links TRBV4-1 with TRBJ2-5, with 10 bases matching TRBD2. Germline CDR1 reads MGHRA; CDR2 reads YSYEKL. Trimming took 5 bases from V and 5 from J; bases not matched to a gene: 8. The CDR3 has 15 amino acids. The chain's CDR3 is CASSSSGRAQETQYF. The CDR3 DNA reads as TGCGCCAGCAGCTCCAGCGGGAGGGCCCAGGAGACCCAGTACTTC.

The CDR3 sequence: CASTPGGARENTIYF. The CDR3 nucleotides are TGTGCCAGCACCCCGGGGGGCGCGCGGGAAAACACCATATATTTT. This chain links TRBV6-6 with TRBJ1-3, with D possibly TRBD1 on 6 matching bases. V lost 7 bases, J lost 6 bases, and 19 bases lay in between. CDR1 is MNHNY and CDR2 is SVGAGI in the germline V gene (reference sequence). CDR3 length: 15 residues.

The gene calls are TRBV5-6 and TRBJ2-5; 10 bases are a match to TRBD1. Germline CDR1 SGHDT, CDR2 YYEEEE. The junction had 1 base not matched to a gene; V was cut back by 3 bases and J by 2 bases. This CDR3 contains 14 residues. The CDR3 protein is CASSWTGGQETQYF. The CDR3, as DNA: TGTGCCAGCAGCTGGACAGGGGGACAAGAGACCCAGTACTTC.

The chain couples TRBV19 to TRBJ2-6; perhaps TRBD1 as D (5 bases). Trimming cost V 9 bases and J 0 bases, with 6 bases left between them. CDR1 and CDR2 (germline): LNHDA, SQIVND (reference sequence). The CDR3 sequence is 13 residues long. The CDR3 coding sequence is TGTGCCAGCAGGGCCTCTGGGGCCAACGTCCTGACTTTC. It yields the protein CASRASGANVLTF. The full variable domain, rest sourced from reference TRBV19 and TRBJ2-6, is DGGITQSPKYLFRKEGQNVTLSCEQNLNHDAMYWYRQDPGQGLRLIYYSQIVNDFQKGDIAEGYSVSREKKESFPLTVTSAQKNPTAFYLCASRASGANVLTFGAGSRLTVL.

A note on this clone: The same CDR3 also results from other DNA sequences found in this sample. The chain's CDR3 is CASSRTQNTEAFF. In nucleotides, the CDR3 is TGTGCCAGCTCACGGACACAGAACACTGAAGCTTTCTTT. This chain joins TRBV18 and TRBJ1-1, with TRBD1 as a possible D gene (5 bases). This CDR3 region has 13 residues. The germline V gene encodes CDR1 KGHSH and CDR2 LQKENI. The V end was cut by 4 bases, the J end by 1 base, with 7 bases between.

The chain employs TRBV5-1 and TRBJ1-2, with D perhaps TRBD1 (6 bases). Germline V gene data show CDR1 as SGHRS and CDR2 as YFSETQ. The V end was cut by 1 base, the J end by 5 bases, with 9 bases between. The CDR3 loop spans 13 amino acids. The DNA of the CDR3 is TGCGCCAGCAGCTTGAAGGGGGAGTATGGCTACACCTTC. Protein sequence: CASSLKGEYGYTF.

This chain links TRBV30 with TRBJ1-1; 8 bases are a match to TRBD1. The J segment lost 4 bases and the V segment lost 5 bases, leaving 12 bases of the junction unmatched. The CDR3 is 15 amino acids. CDR1 is GTSNPN and CDR2 is SVGIG in the germline V gene (reference sequence). CDR3 in amino acids: CAWLPEDRVGTEAFF. The CDR3 DNA sequence: TGTGCCTGGTTGCCTGAGGACAGGGTCGGCACTGAAGCTTTCTTT.

V and J are TRBV2 and TRBJ2-3; D call uncertain. Germline V gene data show CDR1 as SNHLY and CDR2 as FYNNEI. The V end lost 4 bases, the J end lost 2 bases, and 10 bases lay between the germline ends. There are 14 residues in the CDR3. The CDR3 DNA follows: TGTGCCAGCAGTGGAAGGAGTGCCACAGATACGCAGTATTTT. Translated, it gives CASSGRSATDTQYF.

The chain couples TRBV2 to TRBJ1-1; no clear D. Germline CDR1 is SNHLY and CDR2 is FYNNEI. The CDR3 contains 13 residues. V lost 4 bases to trimming and J lost 1 base, with 7 bases between them. The DNA for the CDR3 is TGTGCCAGCAGTGTCGACAAGAACACTGAAGCTTTCTTT. Protein sequence: CASSVDKNTEAFF.

The genes are TRBV7-2 and TRBJ2-7; 8 bases fit TRBD1. Germline V gene data show CDR1 as SGHTA and CDR2 as FQGNSA. V was pared by 5 bases and J by 6 bases, with 18 bases of the junction left unmatched. The CDR3 runs 17 residues. The CDR3 here is CASSRHSRGRPWSEQYF. CDR3 coding DNA: TGTGCCAGCAGCCGTCACTCCAGGGGGCGACCCTGGAGCGAGCAGTACTTC.

The chain employs TRBV7-9 and TRBJ2-3; maybe TRBD2 (5 bases). V was trimmed by 1 base and J by 0 bases, leaving 5 bases between them. The CDR3 runs to 14 residues. CDR1 SEHNR and CDR2 FQNEAQ come from the germline V gene (reference sequence). CDR3 bases: TGTGCCAGCAGCTTAGGGACTAGCACAGATACGCAGTATTTT. It yields the protein CASSLGTSTDTQYF. Full variable domain (rest looked up from reference TRBV7-9 and TRBJ2-3): DTGVSQNPRHKITKRGQNVTFRCDPISEHNRLYWYRQTLGQGPEFLTYFQNEAQLEKSRLLSDRFSAERPKGSFSTLEIQRTEQGDSAMYLCASSLGTSTDTQYFGPGTRLTVL.

CDR3 sequence: CAWSTTRKYNEQFF. The CDR3 DNA reads as TGTGCCTGGAGTACCACTCGAAAGTACAATGAGCAGTTCTTC. The rearrangement joins TRBV30 to TRBJ2-1; D remains ambiguous. With 2 bases removed from V and 4 bases from J, the gap between germline ends came to 12 bases. Germline assignment: CDR1 GTSNPN and CDR2 SVGIG (reference sequence). The CDR3 sequence is 14 residues long.

This clone was recorded once. CDR3 DNA sequence: TGCGCCAGCAGCTTGTCGGCTAGCGGGAGTGGAGAGCAGTTCTTC. Its translation is CASSLSASGSGEQFF. The chain uses TRBV5-1 and TRBJ2-1; TRBD2 matches 10 bases. The CDR3 is 15 residues long. Trimming took 1 base from V and 10 from J; bases not matched to a gene: 8. Germline V gives CDR1 SGHRS, CDR2 YFSETQ.

J is TRBJ2-2 and V is TRBV13; 10 bases agree with TRBD2. The CDR3 runs 15 residues. Germline V gene lookup returns CDR1 PRHDT and CDR2 FYEKMQ (reference sequence). Trimming took 5 bases from V and 7 from J; bases not matched to a gene: 7. This chain's CDR3 is CASSPGLAVHGELFF. The CDR3 bases are TGTGCCAGCAGCCCCGGACTAGCGGTCCACGGGGAGCTGTTTTTT.

This rearrangement joins TRBV15 to TRBJ1-2; the D gene is possibly TRBD1 (6 bases). V lost 1 base and J 11 bases, leaving 14 bases between the germline ends. CDR1 and CDR2 (germline): LNHNV, YYDKDF (reference sequence). The CDR3 has 13 residues. The CDR3 region is CATSRVLTGRYTF. CDR3 DNA sequence: TGTGCCACCAGCAGAGTACTGACAGGCCGTTACACCTTC.

V and J are TRBV7-9 and TRBJ1-1, with TRBD1 matching 7 bases. The CDR3 is 11 amino acids. After removal of 3 bases from V and 12 bases from J, the junction contained 4 bases not matched to a gene. The germline gives CDR1 SEHNR, CDR2 FQNEAQ (reference sequence). This chain's CDR3 is CASSFGQETFF. Here the CDR3 DNA reads TGTGCCAGCAGCTTCGGACAGGAGACTTTCTTT.

This clone was recorded a few times. The rearrangement links TRBV10-1 to TRBJ2-3; 8 bases align to TRBD2. The CDR3 has 14 residues. The V segment lost 3 bases and the J segment 11 bases; nucleotides outside the gene matches: 10. In germline, CDR1 is WNHNN, CDR2 SYGVQD (reference sequence). CDR3 loop: CASSDPNSGKGQYF. CDR3 nucleotides: TGCGCCAGCAGTGACCCTAATAGCGGGAAAGGGCAGTATTTT.

The rearrangement joins TRBV10-2 to TRBJ1-3; D might be TRBD1 (6 bases). This CDR3 has 13 amino acids. The ends were cut back, 7 bases at V and 4 bases at J, with 11 bases in the middle. The germline gives CDR1 WSHSY, CDR2 SAAADI. CDR3 sequence: CASTYGTGNTIYF. CDR3 in DNA: TGCGCCAGCACCTATGGGACAGGAAACACCATATATTTT.

This rearrangement joins TRBV30 to TRBJ1-1; D gene unclear. The CDR3 has 13 amino acids. Deletions cut 3 bases from V and 1 base from J, with 9 bases between. In germline, CDR1 is GTSNPN, CDR2 SVGIG (reference sequence). The CDR3 here is CAWSVIQNTEAFF. The CDR3 nucleotides read TGTGCCTGGAGCGTAATACAGAACACTGAAGCTTTCTTT. Looking up the rest from reference TRBV30 and TRBJ1-1 gives the full variable domain: SQTIHQWPATLVQPVGSPLSLECTVEGTSNPNLYWYRQAAGRGLQLLFYSVGIGQISSEVPQNLSASRPQDRQFILSSKKLLLSDSGFYLCAWSVIQNTEAFFGQGTRLTVV.

The rearrangement uses TRBV5-1 and TRBJ1-2; TRBD1 matches 7 bases. This CDR3 has 14 amino acids. Germline V gene lookup returns CDR1 SGHRS and CDR2 YFSETQ. Unmatched junction bases numbered 7, after V lost 4 bases and J lost 4 bases. CDR3 nucleotides: TGCGCCAGCAGCCCGGAGGGGACAGCCTATGGCTACACCTTC. The encoded protein is CASSPEGTAYGYTF.

Only a few counts were recorded for this clone. This chain joins TRBV30 and TRBJ2-6; tentatively, D is TRBD2 (6 bases). Germline V gene data show CDR1 as GTSNPN and CDR2 as SVGIG (reference sequence). This CDR3 comprises 15 residues. V shed 3 bases and J shed 2 bases, with 11 bases lying between them. This chain's CDR3 is CAWSAGFTGANVLTF. The CDR3 DNA sequence: TGTGCCTGGAGCGCGGGATTTACTGGGGCCAACGTCCTGACTTTC.

In DNA form, the CDR3 reads TGTGCCAGCAGTTCCGCCGCGGGGGCACAGTACTTC. Encoded protein: CASSSAAGAQYF. The chain joins TRBV6-5 to TRBJ2-7; TRBD2 might be the D (7 bases). The CDR3 is made up of 12 amino acids. V lost 4 bases and J 10 bases, leaving 14 bases between the germline ends. Per the germline V gene, CDR1 is MNHEY and CDR2 is SVGAGI.

The V gene is TRBV10-1, the J gene TRBJ2-1; TRBD1 matches 7 bases. The CDR3 runs 14 residues. CDR1 is WNHNN, CDR2 SYGVQD, per germline (reference sequence). The trim removed 3 bases at V and 4 bases at J, leaving 3 bases unmatched. In DNA form, the CDR3 reads TGCGCCAGCAGTGAAGGGACAGCTTACAATGAGCAGTTCTTC. Protein product: CASSEGTAYNEQFF.

This rearrangement joins TRBV2 to TRBJ1-4; D call uncertain. Germline values: CDR1 SNHLY, CDR2 FYNNEI. This CDR3 has 17 residues. Trimming pared 8 bases from V and 2 bases from J, leaving 21 bases between. CDR3 loop: CASGLSPPVGTNEKLFF. CDR3 nucleotide sequence: TGTGCCAGCGGACTGAGCCCCCCGGTAGGCACTAATGAAAAACTGTTTTTT.

This sequence joins TRBV30 and TRBJ2-7; the D gene is possibly TRBD2 (6 bases). The germline V and J ends were trimmed by 5 bases and 4 bases, with 12 bases remaining between them. In germline, CDR1 is GTSNPN, CDR2 SVGIG (reference sequence). This CDR3 spans 12 amino acids. CDR3 sequence (DNA): TGTGCCTGGGGGGACTCTCTTTACGAGCAGTACTTC. Translated, it gives CAWGDSLYEQYF.

V gene TRBV5-1 combines with J gene TRBJ2-7; 12 bases align to TRBD1. The germline gives CDR1 SGHRS, CDR2 YFSETQ. This CDR3 spans 18 amino acids. The trim removed 4 bases at V and 6 bases at J, leaving 17 bases unmatched. Written as DNA, the CDR3 is TGCGCCAGCAGCCTAGAGGGACAGGGGGCACTTTTCTCTCTCGAGCAGTACTTC. This encodes CASSLEGQGALFSLEQYF.